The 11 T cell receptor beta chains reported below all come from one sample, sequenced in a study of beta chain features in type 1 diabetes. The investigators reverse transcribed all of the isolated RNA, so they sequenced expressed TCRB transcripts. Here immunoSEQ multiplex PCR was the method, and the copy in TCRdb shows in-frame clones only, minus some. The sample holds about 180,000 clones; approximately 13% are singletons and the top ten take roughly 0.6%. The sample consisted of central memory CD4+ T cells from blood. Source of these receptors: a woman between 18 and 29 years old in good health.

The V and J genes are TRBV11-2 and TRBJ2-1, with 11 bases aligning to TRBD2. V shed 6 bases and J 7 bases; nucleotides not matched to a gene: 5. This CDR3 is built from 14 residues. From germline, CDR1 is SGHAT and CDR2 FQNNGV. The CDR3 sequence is CASRSTSGRNEQFF. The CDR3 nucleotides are TGTGCCAGCAGGTCTACTAGCGGGAGAAATGAGCAGTTCTTC.

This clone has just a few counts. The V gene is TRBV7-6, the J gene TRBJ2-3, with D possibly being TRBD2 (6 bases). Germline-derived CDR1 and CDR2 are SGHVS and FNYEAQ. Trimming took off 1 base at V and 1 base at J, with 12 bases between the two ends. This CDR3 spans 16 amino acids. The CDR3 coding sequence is TGTGCCAGCAGCTTAGGTTACGGGAGCGGCACAGATACGCAGTATTTT. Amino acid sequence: CASSLGYGSGTDTQYF.

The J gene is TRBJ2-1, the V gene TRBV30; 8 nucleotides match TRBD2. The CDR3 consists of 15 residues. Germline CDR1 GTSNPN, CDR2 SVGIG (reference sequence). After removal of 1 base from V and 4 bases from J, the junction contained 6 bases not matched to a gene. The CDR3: CAWSGASGLYNEQFF. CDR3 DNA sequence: TGTGCCTGGAGTGGGGCTAGCGGGCTGTACAATGAGCAGTTCTTC.

CDR3 nucleotide sequence: TGTGCCAGCAGTTCTCCCGGGACTACAGTTACAGATACGCAGTATTTT. Protein sequence: CASSSPGTTVTDTQYF. The chain couples TRBV28 to TRBJ2-3; 7 bases agree with TRBD2. The germline gives CDR1 MDHEN, CDR2 SYDVKM. The junction had 10 bases not matched to a gene; V was cut back by 4 bases and J by 3 bases. This CDR3 is 16 amino acids long.

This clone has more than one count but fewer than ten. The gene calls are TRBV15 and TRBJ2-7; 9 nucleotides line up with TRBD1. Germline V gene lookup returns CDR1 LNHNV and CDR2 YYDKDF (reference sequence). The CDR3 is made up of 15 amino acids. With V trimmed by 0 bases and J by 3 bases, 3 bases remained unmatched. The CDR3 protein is CATSREPGQGYEQYF. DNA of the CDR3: TGTGCCACCAGCAGAGAACCGGGACAGGGCTACGAGCAGTACTTC. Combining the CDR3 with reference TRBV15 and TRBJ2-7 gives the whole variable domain DAMVIQNPRYQVTQFGKPVTLSCSQTLNHNVMYWYQQKSSQAPKLLFHYYDKDFNNEADTPDNFQSRRPNTSFCFLDIRSPGLGDTAMYLCATSREPGQGYEQYFGPGTRLTVT.

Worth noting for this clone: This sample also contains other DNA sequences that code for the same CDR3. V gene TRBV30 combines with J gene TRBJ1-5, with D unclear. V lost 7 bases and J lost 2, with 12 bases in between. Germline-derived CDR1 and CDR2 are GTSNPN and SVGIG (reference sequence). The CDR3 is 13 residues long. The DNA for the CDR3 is TGTGCCTATGCACCCCGAGGCAATCAGCCCCAGCATTTT. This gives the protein CAYAPRGNQPQHF. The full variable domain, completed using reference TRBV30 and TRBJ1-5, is SQTIHQWPATLVQPVGSPLSLECTVEGTSNPNLYWYRQAAGRGLQLLFYSVGIGQISSEVPQNLSASRPQDRQFILSSKKLLLSDSGFYLCAYAPRGNQPQHFGDGTRLSIL.

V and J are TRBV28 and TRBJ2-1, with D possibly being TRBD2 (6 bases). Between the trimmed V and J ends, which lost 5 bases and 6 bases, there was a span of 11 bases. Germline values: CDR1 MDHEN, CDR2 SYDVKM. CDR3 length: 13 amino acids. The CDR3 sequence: CASSRGISNEQFF. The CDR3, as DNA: TGTGCCAGCAGTCGCGGGATCAGCAATGAGCAGTTCTTC.

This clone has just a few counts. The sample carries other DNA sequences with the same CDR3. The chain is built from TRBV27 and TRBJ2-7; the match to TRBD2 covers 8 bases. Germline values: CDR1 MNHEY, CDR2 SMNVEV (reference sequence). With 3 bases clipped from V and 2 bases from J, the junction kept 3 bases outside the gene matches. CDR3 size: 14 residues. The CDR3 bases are TGTGCCAGCAGTTTTAGAGCGGGAGCCTACGAGCAGTACTTC. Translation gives CASSFRAGAYEQYF.

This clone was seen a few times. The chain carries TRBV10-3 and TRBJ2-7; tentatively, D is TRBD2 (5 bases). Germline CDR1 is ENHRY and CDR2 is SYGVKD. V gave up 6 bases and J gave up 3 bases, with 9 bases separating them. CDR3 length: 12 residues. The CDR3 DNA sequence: TGTGCCATCAGCTCCGGGAACTACGAGCAGTACTTC. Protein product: CAISSGNYEQYF.

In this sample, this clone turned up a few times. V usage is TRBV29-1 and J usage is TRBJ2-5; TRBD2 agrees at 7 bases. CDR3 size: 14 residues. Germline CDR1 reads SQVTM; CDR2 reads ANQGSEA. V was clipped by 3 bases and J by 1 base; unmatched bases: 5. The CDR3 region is CSVDGASGQETQYF. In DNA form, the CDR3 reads TGCAGCGTTGATGGGGCTAGCGGCCAAGAGACCCAGTACTTC. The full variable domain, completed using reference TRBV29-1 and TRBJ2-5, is SAVISQKPSRDICQRGTSLTIQCQVDSQVTMMFWYRQQPGQSLTLIATANQGSEATYESGFVIDKFPISRPNLTFSTLTVSNMSPEDSSIYLCSVDGASGQETQYFGPGTRLLVL.

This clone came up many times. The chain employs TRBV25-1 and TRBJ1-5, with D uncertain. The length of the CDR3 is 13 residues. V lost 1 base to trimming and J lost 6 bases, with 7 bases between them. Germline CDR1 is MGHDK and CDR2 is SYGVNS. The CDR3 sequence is CASSESSRQPQHF. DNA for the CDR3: TGTGCCAGCAGTGAATCATCGCGTCAGCCCCAGCATTTT.